In its sample, the clone carrying this T cell receptor (beta chain) ranks as medium-sized. TCRdb re-processed the PCR reads through MiXCR. This table holds approximately 30,000 clones, around 3.5% found once. CDR1 and CDR2 from the germline V gene are MNHEY and SVGEGT. The CDR3 extends over 13 amino acids. Trimming took 2 bases from V and 3 from J, leaving 8 bases between them. The data stem from a study of metastatic and nonmetastatic thyroid tumors. All patients were untreated before thyroid surgery. Input material: blood. The chain couples TRBV6-2 or TRBV6-3 to TRBJ2-7; D gene unclear. This receptor was obtained from a male donor with papillary thyroid cancer or a benign thyroid nodule (not recorded which). Some clones in this sample may be carry-over from other donors' samples. CDR3 nucleotides: TGTGCCAGCAGTTACGGGCCAAGCTACGAGCAGTACTTC. Translated: CASSYGPSYEQYF.